Listed below are T cell receptor beta chains from one sample, sequenced in a study of blood T cell repertoires in COVID-19. The repertoire was sequenced with immunoSEQ multiplex PCR; TCRdb's copy has only in-frame clones and lacks some. The repertoire holds under 130,000 clones, about 85% seen once, with 3% to 3.5% in the top ten. The sequenced sample was peripheral blood. The receptors stem from a man aged 50 or older in a cohort sampled during active COVID-19. The CDR3 runs from the conserved cysteine through the conserved F or W. The order of the fields is CDR3 length, V gene, D gene, clone size, J gene, CDR3 DNA, CDR3 protein. A D gene is named only where the DNA matches it firmly. The size entry is marked missing in some rows and otherwise reads once, few, many or a size class.

15	TRBV9	NA	NA	TRBJ2-2	TGTGCCAGCAGCATAGGGCCAGGGGACACCGGGGAGCTGTTTTTT	CASSIGPGDTGELFF
17	TRBV18	TRBD1	NA	TRBJ1-2	TGTGCCAGCTCACCACCGGGACAGGGGGCTGTAAACTATGGCTACACCTTC	CASSPPGQGAVNYGYTF
13	TRBV19	TRBD1	NA	TRBJ2-2	TGTGCCAGTAACAGGGGGTCCACCGGGGAGCTGTTTTTT	CASNRGSTGELFF
14	TRBV7-9	NA	NA	TRBJ2-7	TGTGCCAGCAGCTTAGCGGGGCCCCCGTACGAGCAGTACTTC	CASSLAGPPYEQYF
16	TRBV5-5	NA	once	TRBJ2-5	TGTGCCAGCAGCTTGCGGAGGGGAACGGGTCAAGAGACCCAGTACTTC	CASSLRRGTGQETQYF
15	TRBV9	TRBD1	NA	TRBJ2-7	TGTGCCAGCAGCGTTAGACAGGGGGTTTTGTACGAGCAGTACTTC	CASSVRQGVLYEQYF
16	TRBV7-9	TRBD2	NA	TRBJ2-5	TGTGCCAGCAGCCCATTGGGCGCGGGGGTTTCTGAGACCCAGTACTTC	CASSPLGAGVSETQYF
15	TRBV19	TRBD2	NA	TRBJ2-5	TGTGCCAGTAGGCGCGGGGGGACGTACCAAGAGACCCAGTACTTC	CASRRGGTYQETQYF
14	TRBV6-1	NA	NA	TRBJ1-3	TGTGCCAGCAGTGAAGAACCTCGGGGAAACACCATATATTTT	CASSEEPRGNTIYF
14	TRBV29-1	TRBD1	NA	TRBJ1-5	TGCAGCGTTTCCGGGACAGGATTCAATCAGCCCCAGCATTTT	CSVSGTGFNQPQHF
14	TRBV7-9	NA	NA	TRBJ1-4	TGTGCCAGCAGCTTCTTCAGGGGTAATGAAAAACTGTTTTTT	CASSFFRGNEKLFF
13	TRBV11-3	NA	once	TRBJ2-5	TGTGCCAGCAGCCTCAGGATCCGGGAGACCCAGTACTTC	CASSLRIRETQYF
15	TRBV18	TRBD1	NA	TRBJ1-2	TGTGCCAGCTCACCGGGACAGGACCCCTACTATGGCTACACCTTC	CASSPGQDPYYGYTF
15	TRBV5-5	NA	few	TRBJ1-1	TGTGCCAGCAGCTTGGCCGGGGGAGAGGGCACTGAAGCTTTCTTT	CASSLAGGEGTEAFF
15	TRBV6-5	TRBD1	few	TRBJ1-6	TGTGCCAGCAGTAAGACAGGGGCCGACAATTCACCCCTCCACTTT	CASSKTGADNSPLHF
14	TRBV19	TRBD2	NA	TRBJ2-1	TGTGCCAGCTCGACTAGCGGGGGGGAAGGTGAGCAGTTCTTC	CASSTSGGEGEQFF
16	TRBV3-1/TRBV3-2	NA	NA	TRBJ2-3	TGTGCCAGCAGCCGGACCTCGACAGGCGGCACAGATACGCAGTATTTT	CASSRTSTGGTDTQYF
16	TRBV27	TRBD2	once	TRBJ2-1	TGTGCCAGCAGTTTCAAGACTAGCGGGGGGGCGGGTGAGCAGTTCTTC	CASSFKTSGGAGEQFF
14	TRBV5-1	TRBD1	NA	TRBJ2-1	TGCGCCAGCAGCAAAGGACAGGGGGACTATGAGCAGTTCTTC	CASSKGQGDYEQFF
12	TRBV28	NA	NA	TRBJ2-3	TGTGCCACGGGGGTTAGCACAGATACGCAGTATTTT	CATGVSTDTQYF
13	TRBV6-5	NA	NA	TRBJ1-1	TGTGCCAGCAGGCAACAGGGAAACACTGAAGCTTTCTTT	CASRQQGNTEAFF
18	TRBV4-1	TRBD2	NA	TRBJ2-3	TGCGCCAGCAGCCAAGATGGTATAGCGGGGGGGAGGGCAGATACGCAGTATTTT	CASSQDGIAGGRADTQYF
12	TRBV6-5	NA	NA	TRBJ1-6	TGTGCCAGCAGTTACTTAGATTCACCCCTCCACTTT	CASSYLDSPLHF
14	TRBV24-1	NA	NA	TRBJ2-7	TGTGCCACCAGTGCCGGCAGGGGGGTCTACGAGCAGTACTTC	CATSAGRGVYEQYF
15	TRBV6-2/TRBV6-3	NA	NA	TRBJ2-2	TGTGCCAGCAGTTACTCCGGGCAGAGGGCCGGGGAGCTGTTTTTT	CASSYSGQRAGELFF
12	TRBV2	NA	NA	TRBJ1-5	TGTGCCAGCGGTTCGGAGAATCAGCCCCAGCATTTT	CASGSENQPQHF
17	TRBV7-9	NA	NA	TRBJ2-1	TGTGCCAGCAGCTTGGGGGGACTGGAAATACACTACAATGAGCAGTTCTTC	CASSLGGLEIHYNEQFF
12	TRBV6-1	NA	NA	TRBJ2-7	TGTGCCAGCAGTGAAGTGGGGCGCGAGCAGTACTTC	CASSEVGREQYF
14	TRBV2	NA	NA	TRBJ2-2	TGTGCCAGCAGAGCCCGGGACTTTACCGGGGAGCTGTTTTTT	CASRARDFTGELFF
16	TRBV6-6	NA	NA	TRBJ2-5	TGTGCCAGCAGTTACTTCCTGGCGGAAGATGAGGGGACCCAGTACTTC	CASSYFLAEDEGTQYF
13	TRBV5-4	NA	NA	TRBJ1-3	TGTGCCAGCAGTACGGGCTCTGGAAACACCATATATTTT	CASSTGSGNTIYF
16	TRBV24-1	TRBD1	NA	TRBJ1-1	TGTGCCACCAGTGAGACAGGGGGCAGAGGGAACACTGAAGCTTTCTTT	CATSETGGRGNTEAFF
13	TRBV28	NA	NA	TRBJ1-3	TGTGCCAGCAGTAGGACGGGGAAAGGAACCATATATTTT	CASSRTGKGTIYF
16	TRBV5-6	NA	NA	TRBJ1-6	TGTGCCAGCAGCACCTCCACCCTCGGGTATAATTCACCCCTCCACTTT	CASSTSTLGYNSPLHF
13	TRBV18	NA	NA	TRBJ2-5	TGTGCCAGCTCACCTCCCCCTCAAGAGACCCAGTACTTC	CASSPPPQETQYF
16	TRBV5-1	TRBD2	NA	TRBJ2-7	TGCGCCAGCAGCGGGCGGACTAGCGGGAAATCCTACGAGCAGTACTTC	CASSGRTSGKSYEQYF
16	TRBV28	TRBD1	once	TRBJ1-1	TGTGCCAGCAGCCATAAACCGGGACAGGGAAACACTGAAGCTTTCTTT	CASSHKPGQGNTEAFF
16	TRBV9	NA	NA	TRBJ1-1	TGTGCCAGCAGCCCACCCGCTGGACTAGTGAACACTGAAGCTTTCTTT	CASSPPAGLVNTEAFF
21	TRBV21-1	NA	NA	TRBJ1-1	TGTGCCAGCAGCAAAGCTAGAGTTGGCGGGACAGGGTTGTTCCCGAACACTGAAGCTTTCTTT	CASSKARVGGTGLFPNTEAFF
14	TRBV6-5	NA	NA	TRBJ2-7	TGTGCCAGCAGTTACGGAGACGGAAGCTACGAGCAGTACTTC	CASSYGDGSYEQYF
15	TRBV24-1	NA	NA	TRBJ2-3	TGTGCCACCAGTGACCCAAACCTTGGGCCAGATACGCAGTATTTT	CATSDPNLGPDTQYF
14	TRBV19	NA	NA	TRBJ1-5	TGTGCCAGCCGTAGCTGGCAAGGGGATCAGCCCCAGCATTTT	CASRSWQGDQPQHF
14	TRBV6-5	NA	NA	TRBJ2-7	TGTGCCAGCTGGCGGGCGGCGATCTCCTACGAGCAGTACTTC	CASWRAAISYEQYF
14	TRBV7-8	TRBD1	NA	TRBJ1-5	TGTGCCAGCAGCTTCGGGACAGACTATCAGCCCCAGCATTTT	CASSFGTDYQPQHF
15	TRBV6-5	NA	NA	TRBJ2-6	TGTGCCAGCACCAGGGGGGCTACAGGGGCCAACGTCCTGACTTTC	CASTRGATGANVLTF
17	TRBV14	TRBD2	NA	TRBJ2-2	TGTGCCAGCAGCCAAGATCCCGGCGGGGGATTCACCGGGGAGCTGTTTTTT	CASSQDPGGGFTGELFF
14	TRBV29-1	TRBD1	once	TRBJ2-1	TGCAGCGTTAAGCGACAGGGCGTAGCAAATGAGCAGTTCTTC	CSVKRQGVANEQFF
14	TRBV7-9	NA	NA	TRBJ1-3	TGTGCCAGCAGCTTAGCCGGAGCTGGAAACACCATATATTTT	CASSLAGAGNTIYF
16	TRBV11-3	TRBD1	NA	TRBJ2-2	TGTGCCAGCAGCTTCAGAGGGACAGCGAACACCGGGGAGCTGTTTTTT	CASSFRGTANTGELFF
12	TRBV2	TRBD1	NA	TRBJ2-5	TGTGCCAGCCAGACAGGGGGAGAGACCCAGTACTTC	CASQTGGETQYF
14	TRBV4-1	NA	NA	TRBJ1-1	TGCGCCAGCAGCCAATATGAGGTGAACACTGAAGCTTTCTTT	CASSQYEVNTEAFF
15	TRBV18	NA	once	TRBJ1-1	TGTGCCAGCTCCCAATCGTTGGCGGGCATTGGGGAAGCTTTCTTT	CASSQSLAGIGEAFF
18	TRBV5-1	NA	NA	TRBJ1-4	TGCGCCAGCAGTCCTGGACAGAGGGGATCGGCAACTAATGAAAAACTGTTTTTT	CASSPGQRGSATNEKLFF
16	TRBV6-5	TRBD1	few	TRBJ1-6	TGTGCCAGCAGTTTAGCCGGGACAGTCCCTACTTCACCCCTCCACTTT	CASSLAGTVPTSPLHF
15	TRBV5-6	TRBD1	NA	TRBJ1-4	TGTGCCAGCAGCTCGGGACACAGGGGTCAATTGGGACTGTTTTTT	CASSSGHRGQLGLFF
17	TRBV18	NA	NA	TRBJ1-3	TGTGCCAGCTCACCAGCGTGGCAGGCGAACTCTGGAAACACCATATATTTT	CASSPAWQANSGNTIYF
13	TRBV2	NA	once	TRBJ1-1	TGTGCCAGCATGCTGGGCAGGGATTCTGAAGCTTTCTTT	CASMLGRDSEAFF
16	TRBV7-6	NA	NA	TRBJ1-1	TGTGCCAGCAGCTTTCTTCCGGGACAAGCGAACACTGAAGCTTTCTTT	CASSFLPGQANTEAFF
13	TRBV7-2	TRBD1	NA	TRBJ2-1	TGTGCCAGCAGCGCGGACAGGTTAGGTGAGCAGTTCTTC	CASSADRLGEQFF